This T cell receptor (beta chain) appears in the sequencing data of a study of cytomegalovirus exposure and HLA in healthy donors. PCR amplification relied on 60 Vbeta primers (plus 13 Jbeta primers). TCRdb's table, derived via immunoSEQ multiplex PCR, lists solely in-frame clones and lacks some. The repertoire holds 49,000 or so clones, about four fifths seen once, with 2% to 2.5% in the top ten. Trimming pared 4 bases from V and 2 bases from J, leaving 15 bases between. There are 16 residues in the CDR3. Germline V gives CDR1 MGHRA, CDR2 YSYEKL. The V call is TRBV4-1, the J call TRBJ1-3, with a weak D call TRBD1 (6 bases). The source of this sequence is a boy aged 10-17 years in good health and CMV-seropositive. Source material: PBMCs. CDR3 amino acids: CASSRGGGGTGNTIYF. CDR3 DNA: TGCGCCAGCAGCCGTGGGGGAGGGGGGACTGGAAACACCATATATTTT.